This T cell receptor (beta chain) was sequenced in a study of shared clonotypes between healthy human individuals. Study as a whole: The donors, two women and three men, were aged 18 to 49.

This clone has just one count. Its matching antigen is unknown. The assay was immunoSEQ multiplex PCR, and TCRdb's table has in-frame clones only and misses some. This sample yields about 2 million clones, of which about 95% are seen a single time; more than 0.95% belongs to the top ten. Study-level points and caveats: Several donors held 4.5% to 5% of naive CD4 clonotypes in common. Apart from blood, nothing was sampled; tissue repertoires likely differ.

The CDR3 sequence is 17 residues long. V dropped 0 bases and J dropped 4; count of bases not matched to a gene: 8. CDR1 SNHLY and CDR2 FYNNEI come from the germline V gene. CD45RO-negative CD8 cells positively selected for CCR7 made up the naive population, which excluded terminally differentiated effector memory CD45RA+ cells. The sequence came from a man aged 18 to 30 in good health. Sequencing was done on a sample of naive CD8+ T cells sorted from blood. The V gene is TRBV2, the J gene TRBJ2-3; TRBD2 agrees at 9 bases. The CDR3 loop reads CASSEALISGRADTQYF. The DNA of the CDR3 is TGTGCCAGCAGTGAAGCGCTTATTAGCGGGAGAGCAGATACGCAGTATTTT. Looking up the rest from reference TRBV2 and TRBJ2-3 gives the full variable domain: EPEVTQTPSHQVTQMGQEVILRCVPISNHLYFYWYRQILGQKVEFLVSFYNNEISEKSEIFDDQFSVERPDGSNFTLKIRSTKLEDSAMYFCASSEALISGRADTQYFGPGTRLTVL.